These T cell receptor beta chains were read from a single sample in a study of cytomegalovirus exposure and HLA in healthy donors. TCRdb's table, derived via immunoSEQ multiplex PCR, lists solely in-frame clones and lacks some. Among about 160,000 clones listed, about four fifths were seen once. The sample consisted of PBMCs. These receptors originate from a woman in her forties or fifties in good health and CMV-seronegative. CDR3s leave out the opening cysteine and the closing phenylalanine or tryptophan. Fields, in order: V gene, CDR3 protein.

TRBV7-9 | ASSIGTSGTETQY
TRBV7-2 | ASSLKGTSGRWGHEQY
TRBV5-1 | ASSLEGNEQF
TRBV4-2 | ASSQAGSGQGDYEQY
TRBV5-1 | ASSLEGRGTDEQY
TRBV4-3 | ASSQDIGGEQF
TRBV5-1 | ASSLGGDYGYT
TRBV6-4 | ASSRTQGAGEAF
TRBV2 | ASSADRTDTIY
TRBV2 | ASSPSGRPPYNEQF
TRBV19 | ASSIGRGYNEQF
TRBV7-2 | ASSLAGALTSGNTIY
TRBV7-2 | ASSSLGGTYEQY
TRBV5-8 | ASSLGAAGQFQETQY
TRBV6-5 | ASSSRHGTLH
TRBV25-1 | ASSEYGRGRTEAF
TRBV5-6 | ASSSFSVEQY
TRBV6-5 | ASSPSLGRQGYT
TRBV10-3 | AIRNAGQGSNTEAF
TRBV6-1 | ATRGDRYEQY
TRBV5-1 | ASSPSSGGSSYEQY
TRBV7-9 | ASSLKGGYT
TRBV19 | ASSIGIGQGGVYNEQF
TRBV11-2 | ASSLGAAGRIYGYT
TRBV7-2 | ASSLGEWETQY
TRBV7-8 | ASSLTVTGLNQPQH
TRBV14 | ASSPAGFESGNTIY
TRBV19 | ASRDSWANVLT
TRBV15 | ATSRAVHRESGNTIY
TRBV7-2 | ASRPFASGPYEQY
TRBV7-2 | ASSLVGGQGFGEQF
TRBV28 | ASSLVTGFRNQPQH
TRBV14 | ASSQEVLAGGTDTQY
TRBV4-3 | ASSQRGGGHEQY
TRBV4-2 | ASSQGAHLRELF
TRBV13 | ASSPGRGASTDTQY
TRBV28 | ASSSNKYYNSPLH
TRBV6-5 | ASSLTGKNIQY
TRBV10-2 | ASSLTSGSLYYEQY